This T cell receptor beta chain came from a study of blood T cells in healthy people across ages (dated by TCRdb to about 2015). General notes on the study: Template switching captured roughly one uniquely barcoded TCR beta cDNA molecule per two T cells in model experiments. Two additional independent replicas of 1 million unique cDNA reads from the same blood draw were analyzed for two donors (one aged 18 to 29 and one aged 80 or older). Using deep sequencing normalized with unique cDNA molecular identifiers, the study measured how TCR beta repertoire diversity changes with age. Four age groups were formed from the donors: young (average 16 years), middle-aged (approximately 40), aged (62) and long-lived (around 82). Donors of different ages were randomly distributed across sequencing lanes to avoid experimental bias.

CDR1 SNHLY and CDR2 FYNNEI were looked up in the germline V gene. Its CDR3 holds 15 amino acids, cysteine through phenylalanine. Just the 45-base CDR3 DNA is kept, in frame starting at base 1. V is pared back by 3 bases and J by 4 bases, with 15 bases lying between the germline termini. Overall study results and their limits: Since profiling was done on bulk unsorted PBMCs, naive and antigen-experienced compartments could not be conclusively compared. The long-lived group showed more naive CD4+ T cells, fewer expanded clones and increased TCR diversity than the aged group, suggesting age selection. The percentage of naive T cells measured by flow cytometry correlated strongly with observed TCR beta diversity. As age increased, observed TCR beta diversity per million T cells dropped in a roughly linear way, and a significant reduction was already evident by age around 41. Because the CMV infection status of the donors was unknown, age-related changes in expanded clonotypes may potentially have been confounded. Estimates of total diversity based on one million sequenced T cells were regarded as lower bounds and as underestimates.

Notes on this clonotype: The antigen it recognizes is unknown. Within one base of it there is no much larger clone, and no base qualities were kept.

The method behind the library was 5' RACE. TCRdb records Illumina HiSeq 2500 as the sequencer. A second PCR of 7 to 11 cycles was run with a J-beta primer mix and a sample-barcoded 5' primer. A template-switch 5' adaptor carrying 12 random nucleotides introduced a unique molecular identifier onto each TCR beta cDNA molecule. Each sample yielded at least 3 million CDR3-containing paired-end reads. The Mint cDNA synthesis kit, primed by a TRBC-specific oligonucleotide, was used to synthesize first-strand cDNA from all RNA. After uracil-DNA glycosylase treatment, a first 18-cycle PCR used universal primers M1SS and BC2_uni_R on all cDNA. Per the authors' processing: Each sample was normalized by randomly selecting 1 million high-quality reads, each carrying a distinct molecular identifier. Reads with shared molecular identifiers were discarded instead of being binned into consensus sequences. MiTCR, run with a Q25 quality threshold and the strictest error-elimination algorithm, handled CDR3 identification, clonotype clustering and error correction. A nonparametric unseen species model with Euler transformation was used to estimate a lower bound on total TCR beta diversity. The public reads were quality trimmed at Q25 with fastp and then assembled into clones with MiXCR by TCRdb, keeping productive beta chains. One record per CDR3 amino acid sequence lists the most common genes and DNA. It is TCRdb's table, rather than the study itself, that gives the V and J calls and clone size. The sample data list approximately 900,000 distinct CDR3 sequences, and around 49% of these were observed just once. Clones ranked in the top ten supply roughly 12% of the sample.

Donors were a few dozen systemically healthy Caucasian individuals from Russia aged roughly 6 to 95 years. Approximately 10 milliliters of peripheral blood were collected from each donor into EDTA-treated Vacutainer tubes. PBMCs were isolated by Ficoll-Paque density-gradient centrifugation, with at least 7 million obtained per sample. Total RNA was extracted from PBMCs with Trizol reagent, with at least 5.5 micrograms obtained per sample. The percentages of naive CD45RAhigh/CD27high T cells were determined by flow cytometry on a PBMC aliquot from every donor. The sequence derives from a man aged 30-40 years in good health. The material sequenced was blood. The chain links TRBV2 with TRBJ1-2; the D gene is perhaps TRBD1, on 5 matching bases. The bases read TGTGCCAGCAGTGACGGGATTGGGGGGGTCTATGGCTACACCTTC. Its coded protein is CASSDGIGGVYGYTF.